The entry that follows covers one T cell receptor beta chain sequence. Profiling relied on immunoSEQ multiplex PCR, and the TCRdb table lists in-frame clones only, not all of them. There are about 1.5 million clones in the sample; approximately 97% occur only once, and approximately 1.1% lies in the top ten. The data belong to a study of shared clonotypes between healthy human individuals. About the study: Per-donor plates numbered three CD4 naive, three CD4 memory, two CD8 naive and one CD8 memory.

Germline assignment: CDR1 MNHEY and CDR2 SMNVEV (reference sequence). Trimming cost V 0 bases and J 2 bases, with 11 bases left between them. This CDR3 comprises 16 residues. Sequenced input: naive CD4+ T cells sorted from blood. Specified subset: CD45RA+ positively selected. The TCR sequence derives from a man aged 25 to 40 in good health. This chain connects TRBV27 to TRBJ2-1; possible D gene TRBD2, 5 bases. The CDR3 region is CASSLSASLTYNEQFF. CDR3 coding DNA: TGTGCCAGCAGTTTATCGGCTAGCCTAACCTACAATGAGCAGTTCTTC.